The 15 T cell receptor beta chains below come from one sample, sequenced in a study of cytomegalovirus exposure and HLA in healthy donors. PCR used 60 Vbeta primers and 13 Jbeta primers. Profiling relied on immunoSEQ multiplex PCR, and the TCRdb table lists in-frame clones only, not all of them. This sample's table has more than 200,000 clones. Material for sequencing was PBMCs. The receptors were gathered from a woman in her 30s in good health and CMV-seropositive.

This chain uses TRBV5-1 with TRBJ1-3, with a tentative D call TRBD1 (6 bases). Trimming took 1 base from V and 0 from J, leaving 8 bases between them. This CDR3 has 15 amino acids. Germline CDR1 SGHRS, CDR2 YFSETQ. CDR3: CASSLTGLSGNTIYF. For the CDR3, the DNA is TGCGCCAGCAGCTTGACAGGGCTCTCTGGAAACACCATATATTTT.

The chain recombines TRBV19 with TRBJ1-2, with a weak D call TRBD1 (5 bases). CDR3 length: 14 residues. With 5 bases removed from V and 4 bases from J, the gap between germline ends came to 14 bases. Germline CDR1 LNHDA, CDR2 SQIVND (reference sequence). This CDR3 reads CASSAQGIGYGYTF. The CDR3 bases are TGTGCCAGTAGTGCTCAGGGCATCGGCTATGGCTACACCTTC.

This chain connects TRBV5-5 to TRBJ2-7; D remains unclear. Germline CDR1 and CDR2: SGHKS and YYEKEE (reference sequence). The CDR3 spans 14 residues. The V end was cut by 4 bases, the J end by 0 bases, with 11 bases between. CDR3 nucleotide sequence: TGTGCCAGCAGCGACACCACCAGCTCCTACGAGCAGTACTTC. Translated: CASSDTTSSYEQYF.

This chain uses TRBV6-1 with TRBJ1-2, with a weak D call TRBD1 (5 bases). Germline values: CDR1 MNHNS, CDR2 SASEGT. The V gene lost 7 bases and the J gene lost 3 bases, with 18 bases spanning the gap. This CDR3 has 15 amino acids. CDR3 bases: TGTGCCAGCAACGGGGGACGGGCCGGGGACTATGGCTACACCTTC. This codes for CASNGGRAGDYGYTF.

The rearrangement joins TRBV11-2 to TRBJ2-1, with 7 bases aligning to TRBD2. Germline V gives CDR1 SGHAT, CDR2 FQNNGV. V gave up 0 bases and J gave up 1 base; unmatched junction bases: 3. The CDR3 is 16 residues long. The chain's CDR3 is CASSLDLAESYNEQFF. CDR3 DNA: TGTGCCAGCAGCTTAGATCTAGCGGAGTCCTACAATGAGCAGTTCTTC.

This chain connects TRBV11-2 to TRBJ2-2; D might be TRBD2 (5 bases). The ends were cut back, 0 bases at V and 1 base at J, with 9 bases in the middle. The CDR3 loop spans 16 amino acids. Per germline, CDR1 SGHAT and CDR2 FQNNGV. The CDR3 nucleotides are TGTGCCAGCAGCTTAGAGTCTAGCTGGAACACCGGGGAGCTGTTTTTT. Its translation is CASSLESSWNTGELFF.

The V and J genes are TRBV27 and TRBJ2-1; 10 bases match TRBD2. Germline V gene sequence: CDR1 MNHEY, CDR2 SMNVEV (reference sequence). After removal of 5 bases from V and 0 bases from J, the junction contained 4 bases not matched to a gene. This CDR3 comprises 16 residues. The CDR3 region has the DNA TGTGCCAGCAGTCCTCGGACTAGCGGCTCCTACAATGAGCAGTTCTTC. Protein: CASSPRTSGSYNEQFF.

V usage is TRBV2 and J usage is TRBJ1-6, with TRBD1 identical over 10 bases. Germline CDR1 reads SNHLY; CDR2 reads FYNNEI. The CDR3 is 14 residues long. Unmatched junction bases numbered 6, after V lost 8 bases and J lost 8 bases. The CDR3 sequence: CASGQGVWYSPLHF. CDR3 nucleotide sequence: TGTGCCAGCGGACAGGGGGTCTGGTATTCACCCCTCCACTTT.

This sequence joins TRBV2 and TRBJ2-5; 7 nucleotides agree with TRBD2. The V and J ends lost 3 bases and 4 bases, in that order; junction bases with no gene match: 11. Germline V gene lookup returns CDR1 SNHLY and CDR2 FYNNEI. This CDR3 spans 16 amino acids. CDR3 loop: CASSDLGGTARETQYF. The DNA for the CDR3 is TGTGCCAGCAGTGATCTCGGGGGGACGGCCCGAGAGACCCAGTACTTC.

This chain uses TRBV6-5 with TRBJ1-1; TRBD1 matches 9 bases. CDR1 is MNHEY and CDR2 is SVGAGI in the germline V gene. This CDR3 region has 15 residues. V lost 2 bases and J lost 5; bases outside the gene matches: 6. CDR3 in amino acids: CASSYQVQGATEAFF. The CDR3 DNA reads TGTGCCAGCAGTTACCAAGTACAGGGGGCGACTGAAGCTTTCTTT.

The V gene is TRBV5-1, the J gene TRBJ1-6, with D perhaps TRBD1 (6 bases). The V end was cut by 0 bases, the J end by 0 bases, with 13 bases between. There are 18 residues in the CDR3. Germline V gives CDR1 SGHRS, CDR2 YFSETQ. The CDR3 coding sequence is TGCGCCAGCAGCTTGGCCAGGGGTCGGAGCTCCTATAATTCACCCCTCCACTTT. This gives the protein CASSLARGRSSYNSPLHF.

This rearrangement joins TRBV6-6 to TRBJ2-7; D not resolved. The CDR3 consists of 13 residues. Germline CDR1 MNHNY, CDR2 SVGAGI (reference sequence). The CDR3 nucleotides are TGTGCTCTTAAAGCCGTGTCCTACTACGAGCAGTACTTC. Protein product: CALKAVSYYEQYF.

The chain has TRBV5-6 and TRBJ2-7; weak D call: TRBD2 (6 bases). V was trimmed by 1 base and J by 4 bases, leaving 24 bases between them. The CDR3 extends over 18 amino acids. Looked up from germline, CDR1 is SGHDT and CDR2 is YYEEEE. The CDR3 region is CASSLRPGTSLPPYEQYF. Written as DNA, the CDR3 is TGTGCCAGCAGCTTGCGCCCCGGGACTTCCCTACCACCTTACGAGCAGTACTTC.

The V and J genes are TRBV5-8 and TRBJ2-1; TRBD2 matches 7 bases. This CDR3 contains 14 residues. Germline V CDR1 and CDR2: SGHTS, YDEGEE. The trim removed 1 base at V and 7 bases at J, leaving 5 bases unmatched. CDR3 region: CASSLNSGWNEQFF. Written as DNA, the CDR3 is TGTGCCAGCAGCTTGAATAGCGGGTGGAATGAGCAGTTCTTC.

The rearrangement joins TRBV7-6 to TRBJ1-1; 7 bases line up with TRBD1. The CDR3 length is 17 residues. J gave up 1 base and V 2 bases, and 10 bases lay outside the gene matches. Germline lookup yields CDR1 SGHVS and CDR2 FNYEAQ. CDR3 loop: CASSLLGRQGKNTEAFF. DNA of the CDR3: TGTGCCAGCAGCTTACTTGGGAGACAGGGTAAGAACACTGAAGCTTTCTTT.